This T cell receptor beta chain was profiled in a study of tumor-infiltrating lymphocytes in primary liver carcinoma (dated by TCRdb to about 2017). With respect to the entire study: Of the five patients (three men and two women, aged 30 to 69 years), four had hepatocellular carcinoma and one had combined HCC and intrahepatic cholangiocarcinoma. The five patients had tumors of stage T1-T3 N0M0, with maximum diameters ranging from about 4 to 11 cm. Roughly 3.5 to 7.5 million productive TCRbeta reads were obtained per sample, and no significant difference in read depth was found between tissue types. Across five regions of each liver tumor, along with adjacent normal tissue and blood, the study brought together TCRbeta repertoire sequencing, expression microarrays and whole-exome sequencing. TCRbeta repertoire sequencing covered 35 specimens from 5 patients: about 25 tumor regions, 5 adjacent noncancerous liver tissues and 5 peripheral blood samples. Repertoires from technical replicates were highly reproducible, with mean shared-clone rates about 0.91 and correlation coefficients above 0.95. Paper-wide results and their limitations: Consistent with antigen-driven expansion, pairs of tumor regions showed higher repertoire overlap (mean around 36%) than either tumor-adjacent pairs (approximately 17%) or tumor-blood pairs (around 15%). Because the samples were bulk and unsorted, CD4+ and CD8+ T cell repertoires could not be compared. The top 250 clones accounted for a significantly greater share of the repertoire in tumors than in blood (p = 0.039). With just a handful of patients in the study, the authors point out that the findings should be validated in a larger study. Only the TCR beta chain was sequenced, so true repertoire diversity is likely underestimated because unpaired alpha chains were not captured.

Measured from the cysteine to the phenylalanine, the CDR3 is 16 residues long. Of all the DNA, just the CDR3 is kept, 48 bases in frame from base 1. The germline V gene sets CDR1 to MDHEN and CDR2 to SYDVKM. Total RNA and DNA were co-extracted from roughly 20-30 mg of bulk tissue with the AllPrep DNA/RNA mini kit, without cell sorting. Between late 2015 and March 2016, 4 or 5 patients in China with histopathologically diagnosed primary liver carcinoma had surgical resection. Chronic HBV infection was present in the patients, and the patients were treatment-naive at sampling. Fresh tumor and adjacent tissue pieces were bisected, with one half stored in RNAlater at -80 degrees C and the other half sent for histology. About this clonotype itself: The clone's antigen remains unknown. The junction shows a germline mismatch at one end, possibly a read error.

TCRbeta-specific cDNA was reverse-transcribed from around 0.45 ug total RNA using a constant-region primer and ProtoScript II reverse transcriptase. The TCRbeta libraries were prepared through three rounds of nested multiplex PCR following a slightly modified ARM-PCR procedure. The first two PCR rounds used multiplex TRBV1-TRBV30 forward primers with a Cbeta reverse primer, each for about 9 cycles. A final 25-cycle PCR with Deep VentR polymerase added sample barcodes and Illumina adapters. Before sequencing, amplicons of 200-500 bp were gel-purified using a QIAquick gel extraction kit. An Illumina HiSeq 2500 was used to sequence the TCRbeta amplicons, generating 250-bp paired-end reads. The study's own analysis went as follows. Quality trimming of reads was performed with Trimmomatic v0.33, and paired reads were merged with FLASH v1.2.11 so that full CDR3 sequences could be recovered. MiGEC v1.2.1b assigned V, D and J germline segments to the rearranged TCRbeta sequences. Clonotype statistics and Shannon-Wiener diversity indices were calculated with VDJtools v1.0.0. To reduce sampling bias, subsequent analyses other than the diversity analysis used only the 250 most abundant clonotypes in each sample. TCRdb cleaned the public reads at Q25 with fastp, built clones with MiXCR and kept in-frame beta chains. Each record represents a unique CDR3 protein, reported with the most common genes and DNA among its rows. These V and J calls originate from TCRdb's pipeline instead of the authors' own analysis. The sample table shows 80,000 or so distinct CDR3 sequences, and 69% are seen once. Of the sample, about 25% is held by the ten largest clones.

Recombination connected TRBV28 to TRBJ2-1; the junction holds 10 bases that match TRBD2. The sequenced material came from tumor-adjacent normal liver tissue. The sequence was obtained from a man aged 35 to 55 with primary liver carcinoma and hepatitis B virus infection. The DNA is TGTGTCAGCATCCCCCCGGAGCGGGGGGGCTACAATGAGCAGTTCTTC. Its protein reads: CVSIPPERGGYNEQFF.